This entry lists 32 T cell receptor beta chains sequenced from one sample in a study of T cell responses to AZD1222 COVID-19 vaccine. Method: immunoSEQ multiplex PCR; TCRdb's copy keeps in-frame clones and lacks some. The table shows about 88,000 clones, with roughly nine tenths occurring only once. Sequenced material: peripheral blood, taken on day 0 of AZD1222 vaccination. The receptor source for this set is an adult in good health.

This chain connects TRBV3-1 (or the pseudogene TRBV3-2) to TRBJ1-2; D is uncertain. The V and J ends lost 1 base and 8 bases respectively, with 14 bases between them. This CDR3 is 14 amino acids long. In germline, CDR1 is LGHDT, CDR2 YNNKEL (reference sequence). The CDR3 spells CASSQVSGFRGYTF. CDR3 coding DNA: TGTGCCAGCAGCCAAGTCTCTGGGTTTCGGGGCTACACCTTC.

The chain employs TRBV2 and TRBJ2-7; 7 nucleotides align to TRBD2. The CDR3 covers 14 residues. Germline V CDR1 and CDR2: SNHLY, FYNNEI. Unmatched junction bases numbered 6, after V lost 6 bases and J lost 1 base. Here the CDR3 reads CASRASGDSYEQYF. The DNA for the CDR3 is TGTGCCAGCAGGGCTAGCGGAGATTCCTACGAGCAGTACTTC.

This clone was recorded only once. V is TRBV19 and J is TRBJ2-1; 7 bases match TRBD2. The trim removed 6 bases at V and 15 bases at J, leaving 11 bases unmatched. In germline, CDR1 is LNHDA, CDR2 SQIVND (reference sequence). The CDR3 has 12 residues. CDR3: CASSLLAGVPFF. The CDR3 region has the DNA TGTGCCAGTAGCTTGCTGGCGGGAGTGCCGTTCTTC.

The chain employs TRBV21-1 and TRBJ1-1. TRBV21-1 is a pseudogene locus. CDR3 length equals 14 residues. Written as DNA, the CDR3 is TGTGCCAGCAGTCCAGGAGGGTCTGTCACTGAAGCTTTCTTT. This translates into CASSPGGSVTEAFF.

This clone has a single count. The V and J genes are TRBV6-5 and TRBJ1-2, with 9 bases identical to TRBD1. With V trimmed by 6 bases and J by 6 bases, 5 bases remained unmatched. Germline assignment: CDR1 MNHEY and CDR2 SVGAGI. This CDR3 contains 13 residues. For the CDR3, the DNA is TGTGCCAGCAGGATCACAGGGGGCGATGGCTACACCTTC. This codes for CASRITGGDGYTF.

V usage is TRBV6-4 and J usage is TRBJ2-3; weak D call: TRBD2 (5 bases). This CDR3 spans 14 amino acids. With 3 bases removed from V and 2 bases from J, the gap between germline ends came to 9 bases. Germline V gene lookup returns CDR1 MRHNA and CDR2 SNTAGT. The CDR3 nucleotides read TGTGCCAGCAGTGAAACTAGGACCACAGATACGCAGTATTTT. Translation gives CASSETRTTDTQYF.

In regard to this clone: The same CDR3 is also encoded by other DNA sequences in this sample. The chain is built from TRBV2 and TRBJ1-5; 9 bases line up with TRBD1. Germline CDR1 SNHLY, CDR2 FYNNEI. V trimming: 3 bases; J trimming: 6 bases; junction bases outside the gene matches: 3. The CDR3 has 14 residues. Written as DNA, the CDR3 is TGTGCCAGCAGTGAGGGACAGGGTGGTCAGCCCCAGCATTTT. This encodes CASSEGQGGQPQHF.

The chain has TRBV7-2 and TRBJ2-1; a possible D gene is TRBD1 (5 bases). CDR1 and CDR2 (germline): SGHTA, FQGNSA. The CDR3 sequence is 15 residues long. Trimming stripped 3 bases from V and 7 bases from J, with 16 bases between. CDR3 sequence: CASSFQGSGANEQFF. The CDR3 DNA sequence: TGTGCCAGCAGCTTTCAGGGTTCTGGGGCTAATGAGCAGTTCTTC.

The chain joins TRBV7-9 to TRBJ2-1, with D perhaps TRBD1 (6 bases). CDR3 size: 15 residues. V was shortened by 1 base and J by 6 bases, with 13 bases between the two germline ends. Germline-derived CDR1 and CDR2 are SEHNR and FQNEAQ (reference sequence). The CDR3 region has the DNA TGTGCCAGCAGCTTAGATGGCAGGGGTGGCAATGAGCAGTTCTTC. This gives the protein CASSLDGRGGNEQFF.

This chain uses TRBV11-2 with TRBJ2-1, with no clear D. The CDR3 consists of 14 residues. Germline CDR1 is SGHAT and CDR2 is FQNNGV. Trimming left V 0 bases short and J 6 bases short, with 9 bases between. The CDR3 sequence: CASSLDHGPNEQFF. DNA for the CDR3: TGTGCCAGCAGCTTAGATCACGGACCCAATGAGCAGTTCTTC.

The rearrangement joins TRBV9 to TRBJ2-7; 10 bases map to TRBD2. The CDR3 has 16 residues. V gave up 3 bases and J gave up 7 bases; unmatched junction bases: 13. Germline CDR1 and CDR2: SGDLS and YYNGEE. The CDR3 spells CASSAQAGLAVGEQYF. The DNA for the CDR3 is TGTGCCAGCAGCGCTCAAGCCGGACTAGCGGTCGGAGAGCAGTACTTC.

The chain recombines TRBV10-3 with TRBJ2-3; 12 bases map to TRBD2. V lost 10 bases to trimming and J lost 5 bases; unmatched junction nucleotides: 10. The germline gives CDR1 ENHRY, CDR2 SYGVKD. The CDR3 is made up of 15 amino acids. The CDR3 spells CATKLAGGLRDTQYF. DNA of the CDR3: TGTGCCACGAAACTAGCGGGAGGCCTTCGAGATACGCAGTATTTT.

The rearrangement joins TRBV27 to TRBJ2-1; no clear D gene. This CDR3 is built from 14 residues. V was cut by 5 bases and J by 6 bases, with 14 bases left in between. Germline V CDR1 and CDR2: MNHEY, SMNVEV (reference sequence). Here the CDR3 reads CASSALRIVNEQFF. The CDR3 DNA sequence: TGTGCCAGCAGTGCCCTCCGGATCGTCAATGAGCAGTTCTTC.

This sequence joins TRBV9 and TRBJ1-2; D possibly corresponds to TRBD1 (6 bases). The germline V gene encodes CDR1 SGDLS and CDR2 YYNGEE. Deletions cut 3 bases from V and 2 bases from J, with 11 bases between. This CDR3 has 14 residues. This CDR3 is CASSGTGSNYGYTF. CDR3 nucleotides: TGTGCCAGCAGCGGCACAGGGTCCAACTATGGCTACACCTTC.

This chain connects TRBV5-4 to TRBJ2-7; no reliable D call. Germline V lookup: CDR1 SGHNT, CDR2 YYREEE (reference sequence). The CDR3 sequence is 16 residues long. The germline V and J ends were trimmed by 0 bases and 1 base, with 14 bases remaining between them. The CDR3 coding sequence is TGTGCCAGCAGCTTGGGGACGCCTCTGGGTTCCTACGAGCAGTACTTC. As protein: CASSLGTPLGSYEQYF.

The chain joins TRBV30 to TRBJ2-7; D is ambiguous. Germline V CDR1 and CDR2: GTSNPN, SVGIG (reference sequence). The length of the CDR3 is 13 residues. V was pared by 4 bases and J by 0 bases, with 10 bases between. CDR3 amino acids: CAWKDINSYEQYF. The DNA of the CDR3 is TGTGCCTGGAAAGACATTAACTCCTACGAGCAGTACTTC. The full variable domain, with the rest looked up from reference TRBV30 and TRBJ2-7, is SQTIHQWPATLVQPVGSPLSLECTVEGTSNPNLYWYRQAAGRGLQLLFYSVGIGQISSEVPQNLSASRPQDRQFILSSKKLLLSDSGFYLCAWKDINSYEQYFGPGTRLTVT.

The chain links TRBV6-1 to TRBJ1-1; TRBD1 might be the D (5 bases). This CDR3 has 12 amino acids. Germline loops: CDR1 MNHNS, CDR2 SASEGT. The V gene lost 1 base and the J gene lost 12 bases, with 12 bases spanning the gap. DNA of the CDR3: TGTGCCAGCAGTGAAGGGGACTCATGGACTTTCTTT. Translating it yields CASSEGDSWTFF.

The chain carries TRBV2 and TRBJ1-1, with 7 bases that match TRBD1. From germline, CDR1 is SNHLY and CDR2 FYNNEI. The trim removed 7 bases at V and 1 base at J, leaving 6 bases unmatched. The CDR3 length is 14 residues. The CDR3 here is CASKLQGWNTEAFF. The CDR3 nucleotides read TGTGCCAGCAAATTACAGGGGTGGAACACTGAAGCTTTCTTT.

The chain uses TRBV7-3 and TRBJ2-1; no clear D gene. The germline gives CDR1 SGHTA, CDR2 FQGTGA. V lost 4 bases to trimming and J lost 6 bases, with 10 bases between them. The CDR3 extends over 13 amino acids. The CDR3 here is CASSYQTGNEQFF. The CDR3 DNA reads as TGTGCCAGCAGCTACCAGACCGGCAATGAGCAGTTCTTC.

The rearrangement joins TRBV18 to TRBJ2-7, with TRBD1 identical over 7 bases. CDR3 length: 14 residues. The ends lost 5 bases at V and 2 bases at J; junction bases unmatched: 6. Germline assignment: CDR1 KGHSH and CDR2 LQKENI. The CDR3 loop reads CASSGDRETYEQYF. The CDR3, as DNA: TGTGCCAGCTCAGGGGACAGAGAGACCTACGAGCAGTACTTC.

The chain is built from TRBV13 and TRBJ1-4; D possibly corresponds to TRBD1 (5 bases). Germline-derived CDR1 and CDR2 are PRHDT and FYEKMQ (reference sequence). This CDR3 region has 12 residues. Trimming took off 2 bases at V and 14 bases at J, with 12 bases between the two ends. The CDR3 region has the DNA TGTGCCAGCAGCTTACAGGGCGGAGGGCTGTTTTTT. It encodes CASSLQGGGLFF.

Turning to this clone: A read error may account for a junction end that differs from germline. CDR3 in DNA: TGTGCCAGCACTTACGGAAACACCATATATTTT. Translating it yields CASTYGNTIYF. The chain recombines TRBV6-2 or TRBV6-3 with TRBJ1-3; D uncertain. This CDR3 is 11 amino acids long. Germline V gives CDR1 MNHEY, CDR2 SVGEGT.

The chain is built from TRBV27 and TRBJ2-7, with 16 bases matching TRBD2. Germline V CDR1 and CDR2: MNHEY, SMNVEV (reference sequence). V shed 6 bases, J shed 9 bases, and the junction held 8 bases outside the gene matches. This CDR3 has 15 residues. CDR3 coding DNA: TGTGCCAGCAGCCCAGGGACTAGCGGGAGGGTTGCGCAGTACTTC. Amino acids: CASSPGTSGRVAQYF.

The CDR3 reads CAITSGQDYNEQFF. As DNA, the CDR3 is TGTGCCATCACGTCGGGACAGGACTACAATGAGCAGTTCTTC. The chain carries TRBV10-3 and TRBJ2-1, with 8 bases aligning to TRBD1. With V trimmed by 7 bases and J by 3 bases, 5 bases remained unmatched. CDR3 length: 14 amino acids. Germline V gene data show CDR1 as ENHRY and CDR2 as SYGVKD.

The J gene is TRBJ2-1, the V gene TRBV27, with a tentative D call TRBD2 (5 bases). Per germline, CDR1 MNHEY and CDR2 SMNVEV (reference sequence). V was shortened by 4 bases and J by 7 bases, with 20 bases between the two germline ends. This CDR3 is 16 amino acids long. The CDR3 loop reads CASSSKPGKAMNEQFF. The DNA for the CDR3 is TGTGCCAGCAGTTCGAAGCCCGGGAAAGCGATGAATGAGCAGTTCTTC.

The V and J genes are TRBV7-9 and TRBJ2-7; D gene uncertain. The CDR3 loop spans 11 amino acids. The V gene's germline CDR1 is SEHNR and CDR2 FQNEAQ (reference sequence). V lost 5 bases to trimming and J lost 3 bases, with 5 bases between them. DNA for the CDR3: TGTGCCAGCAGCCCCAGCTACGAGCAGTACTTC. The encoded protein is CASSPSYEQYF.

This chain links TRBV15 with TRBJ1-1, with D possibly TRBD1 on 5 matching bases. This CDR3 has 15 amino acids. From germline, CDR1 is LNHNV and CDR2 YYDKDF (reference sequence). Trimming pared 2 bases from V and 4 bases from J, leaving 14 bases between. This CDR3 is CATSRSLQVTTEAFF. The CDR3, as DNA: TGTGCCACCAGCAGAAGCTTACAGGTTACCACTGAAGCTTTCTTT.

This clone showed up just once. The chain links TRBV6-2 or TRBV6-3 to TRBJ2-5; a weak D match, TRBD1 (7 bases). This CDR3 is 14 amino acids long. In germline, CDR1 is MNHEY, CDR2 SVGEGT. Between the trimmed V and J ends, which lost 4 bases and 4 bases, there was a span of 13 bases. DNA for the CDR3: TGTGCCAGCAGTTTCGCCCAGGGGGGAGAGACCCAGTACTTC. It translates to CASSFAQGGETQYF.

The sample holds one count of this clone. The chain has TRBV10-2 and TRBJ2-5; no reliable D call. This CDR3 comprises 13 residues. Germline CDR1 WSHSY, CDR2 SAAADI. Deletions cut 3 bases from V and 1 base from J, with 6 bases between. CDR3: CASSDLVQETQYF. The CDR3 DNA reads TGCGCCAGCAGTGATTTAGTCCAAGAGACCCAGTACTTC.

CDR3 sequence (DNA): TGCGCCAGCAGCTTGGTGACAGGGGCTGGAAACACCATATATTTT. Translating gives CASSLVTGAGNTIYF. This chain links TRBV5-1 with TRBJ1-3, with 8 bases lining up with TRBD1. The CDR3 spans 15 residues. Losses at the gene ends were 0 bases for V and 2 bases for J; bases not matched to a gene: 1. Germline V gene lookup returns CDR1 SGHRS and CDR2 YFSETQ.

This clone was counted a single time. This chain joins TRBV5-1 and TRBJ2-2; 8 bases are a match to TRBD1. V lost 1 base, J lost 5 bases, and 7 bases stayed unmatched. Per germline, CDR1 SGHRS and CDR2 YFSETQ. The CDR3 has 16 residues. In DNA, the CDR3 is TGCGCCAGCAGCTTGCACCAGACAGGGGCTACCGGGGAGCTGTTTTTT. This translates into CASSLHQTGATGELFF.

CDR3 sequence (DNA): TGTGCCAGCAGCCAAACTACCCCCTACGAGCAGTACTTC. This codes for CASSQTTPYEQYF. The chain links TRBV4-2 to TRBJ2-7; D is undetermined. The V end was cut by 2 bases, the J end by 2 bases, with 7 bases between. The CDR3 runs 13 residues. Germline CDR1 and CDR2: LGHNA and YNFKEQ.